Listed here are 24 T cell receptor beta chains from one sample, sequenced in a study of early T cells in non-severe SARS-CoV-2 infection. From the 5' RACE reads, TCRdb called clonotypes with MiXCR, one entry per CDR3 protein. Of roughly 66,000 distinct CDR3 sequences in the sample, approximately 9.1% are singletons; the top ten hold more than 2.5%. The sequenced sample consisted of whole blood. All receptors derive from an adult who was a healthcare worker with PCR-confirmed SARS-CoV-2 infection or an uninfected control (not recorded which).

This clonotype appeared a few times. The junction departs from germline at one end; a sequencing error may be responsible. This chain connects TRBV28 to TRBJ1-1; a weak D match, TRBD1 (6 bases). The CDR3 loop spans 12 amino acids. CDR1 MDHEN and CDR2 SYDVKM come from the germline V gene. This chain's CDR3 is CASSTGMGEVFF. In nucleotides, the CDR3 is TGTGCCAGCAGTACAGGGATGGGTGAAGTTTTCTTT.

This chain joins TRBV4-1 and TRBJ2-2, with D maybe TRBD2 (5 bases). Per germline, CDR1 MGHRA and CDR2 YSYEKL. Between the trimmed V and J ends, which lost 2 bases and 2 bases, there was a span of 9 bases. The CDR3 spans 15 residues. In DNA form, the CDR3 reads TGCGCCAGCAGCCAACTAGCAGAAAACACCGGGGAGCTGTTTTTT. Its translation: CASSQLAENTGELFF.

This rearrangement joins TRBV11-2 to TRBJ1-4, with 8 bases aligning to TRBD1. The CDR3 consists of 14 residues. Germline V gene sequence: CDR1 SGHAT, CDR2 FQNNGV. J was trimmed by 5 bases and V by 1 base; bases with no gene match: 0. CDR3 DNA: TGTGCCAGCAGCTTAGGGACAGGGAATGAAAAACTGTTTTTT. This gives the protein CASSLGTGNEKLFF.

This clonotype was detected a few times. V and J are TRBV5-4 and TRBJ2-5, with 8 bases lining up with TRBD1. The germline V gene encodes CDR1 SGHNT and CDR2 YYREEE (reference sequence). Unmatched junction bases numbered 14, after V lost 3 bases and J lost 7 bases. This CDR3 contains 16 residues. The CDR3 nucleotides read TGTGCCAGCAGCTCAAGCCTCTGGACAGGGCGTGGGACCCAGTACTTC. It yields the protein CASSSSLWTGRGTQYF.

This clonotype was found a few times. The gene calls are TRBV19 and TRBJ2-3; TRBD2 aligns across 9 bases. V lost 8 bases to trimming and J lost 0 bases; unmatched junction nucleotides: 9. This CDR3 is 16 amino acids long. The germline V gene encodes CDR1 LNHDA and CDR2 SQIVND (reference sequence). CDR3 region: CASRSGSRGSTDTQYF. In nucleotides, the CDR3 is TGTGCCAGTCGTAGCGGGAGTCGGGGTAGCACAGATACGCAGTATTTT.

This clonotype was observed many times. The chain employs TRBV20-1 and TRBJ2-7; 10 bases are a match to TRBD2. The CDR3 has 14 amino acids. Germline CDR1 DFQATT, CDR2 SNEGSKA (reference sequence). After removal of 3 bases from V and 4 bases from J, the junction contained 6 bases not matched to a gene. The CDR3: CSARYSGRGYEQYF. The CDR3 bases are TGCAGTGCTAGGTACAGCGGGAGGGGATACGAGCAGTACTTC.

V gene TRBV6-2 or TRBV6-3 combines with J gene TRBJ2-2; no definite D call. The CDR3 covers 10 residues. Germline CDR1 reads MNHEY; CDR2 reads SVGEGT. V shed 5 bases and J shed 5 bases, with 0 bases lying between them. CDR3 in DNA: TGTGCCAGCAGTACCGGGGAGCTGTTTTTT. Protein product: CASSTGELFF.

V usage is TRBV3-1 and J usage is TRBJ1-1; no firm D call. This CDR3 is built from 13 residues. V dropped 1 base and J dropped 3 bases, with 6 bases sitting between them. Germline V gives CDR1 LGHDT, CDR2 YNNKEL (reference sequence). This CDR3 is CASSQAGHTEAFF. Written as DNA, the CDR3 is TGTGCCAGCAGCCAAGCCGGGCACACTGAAGCTTTCTTT.

This clonotype was seen many times. This chain connects TRBV12-3 or TRBV12-4 to TRBJ2-7, with unresolved D. The V end lost 3 bases, the J end lost 6 bases, and 15 bases lay between the germline ends. This CDR3 is built from 14 residues. The CDR3 coding sequence is TGTGCCAGCAGTTTGATGGGTTCCCCTGCCGAGCAGTACTTC. Encoded protein: CASSLMGSPAEQYF.

This clonotype occurred many times. CDR3 sequence: CAISEAVYGYTF. DNA of the CDR3: TGTGCCATCAGCGAAGCTGTCTATGGCTACACCTTC. The chain joins TRBV10-3 to TRBJ1-2; D not certain. This CDR3 contains 12 residues. V was pared by 6 bases and J by 4 bases, with 9 bases between. Germline V gene lookup returns CDR1 ENHRY and CDR2 SYGVKD.

This clonotype turned up a few times. V and J are TRBV13 and TRBJ2-3; D possibly corresponds to TRBD1 (5 bases). Germline values: CDR1 PRHDT, CDR2 FYEKMQ (reference sequence). V lost 2 bases and J lost 0, with 9 bases in between. The CDR3 is 15 amino acids. For the CDR3, the DNA is TGTGCCAGCAGCTTACCCAGGGCTAGCACAGATACGCAGTATTTT. Translated, it gives CASSLPRASTDTQYF.

J is TRBJ1-5 and V is TRBV11-2; TRBD1 is a possible D gene (5 bases). Germline CDR1 reads SGHAT; CDR2 reads FQNNGV. Trimming left V 5 bases short and J 3 bases short, with 11 bases between. The CDR3 is 14 residues long. The CDR3 DNA reads TGTGCCAGCAGCCCAGGGAGCCACAATCAGCCCCAGCATTTT. Translated: CASSPGSHNQPQHF.

The chain recombines TRBV12-3 or TRBV12-4 with TRBJ1-2; 7 positions match TRBD1. CDR3 length: 15 amino acids. Trimming removed 3 bases from V and 4 bases from J; junction bases left unmatched: 8. The CDR3, as DNA: TGTGCCAGCAGTTTGACGACGGGACAGACCTATGGCTACACCTTC. Protein: CASSLTTGQTYGYTF.

Worth noting for this clonotype: A read error may account for a junction end that differs from germline. The DNA for the CDR3 is TGTGCCAGCAGCCGACCGGGACTAGCGGGAGTTGTAGAGCAGCTCTTC. This sequence encodes CASSRPGLAGVVEQLF. This chain joins TRBV9 and TRBJ2-1, with 14 bases matching TRBD2. The CDR3 consists of 16 residues. Per the germline V gene, CDR1 is SGDLS and CDR2 is YYNGEE.

The table lists this clonotype with many counts. This chain links TRBV6-1 with TRBJ1-4, with D maybe TRBD1 (5 bases). Germline CDR1 MNHNS, CDR2 SASEGT. The CDR3 is 13 residues long. Trimming pared 3 bases from V and 8 bases from J, leaving 10 bases between. CDR3 sequence: CASSDRVEEKLFF. As DNA, the CDR3 is TGTGCCAGCAGTGACAGGGTGGAAGAAAAACTGTTTTTT.

The rearrangement uses TRBV7-9 and TRBJ1-1; D is possibly TRBD1 (5 bases). CDR3 length equals 16 residues. V lost 4 bases and J 1 base, leaving 16 bases between the germline ends. Germline loops: CDR1 SEHNR, CDR2 FQNEAQ (reference sequence). The CDR3 DNA follows: TGTGCCAGCAGCTACCCCGAACAGGCCCCGAACACTGAAGCTTTCTTT. Amino acids: CASSYPEQAPNTEAFF.

This clonotype came up many times. This rearrangement joins TRBV6-2 or TRBV6-3 to TRBJ2-7; tentative D call: TRBD2 (6 bases). Germline V gives CDR1 MNHEY, CDR2 SVGEGT. Trimming took off 7 bases at V and 0 bases at J, with 10 bases between the two ends. CDR3 length equals 13 residues. The CDR3, as DNA: TGTGCCAGCACCTGGACTAACTCCTACGAGCAGTACTTC. Translation: CASTWTNSYEQYF.

The rearrangement links TRBV6-1 to TRBJ1-4, with D possibly being TRBD1 (5 bases). Germline values: CDR1 MNHNS, CDR2 SASEGT. The length of the CDR3 is 13 residues. Trimming removed 8 bases at V and 8 bases at J, with 15 bases between. As DNA, the CDR3 is TGTGCCAGCGGACACGGGATAAACGAAAAACTGTTTTTT. Encoded protein: CASGHGINEKLFF.

V and J are TRBV15 and TRBJ2-1; D unclear. Germline CDR1 and CDR2: LNHNV and YYDKDF (reference sequence). Trimming took off 0 bases at V and 0 bases at J, with 6 bases between the two ends. The CDR3 contains 15 residues. In nucleotides, the CDR3 is TGTGCCACCAGCAGAGATGAGAGCTCCTACAATGAGCAGTTCTTC. Encoded protein: CATSRDESSYNEQFF. Supplemented by reference TRBV15 and TRBJ2-1, the full variable domain reads DAMVIQNPRYQVTQFGKPVTLSCSQTLNHNVMYWYQQKSSQAPKLLFHYYDKDFNNEADTPDNFQSRRPNTSFCFLDIRSPGLGDTAMYLCATSRDESSYNEQFFGPGTRLTVL.

This clonotype was recorded many times. The chain links TRBV4-1 to TRBJ2-5; TRBD1 matches 8 bases. There are 17 residues in the CDR3. With V trimmed by 3 bases and J by 5 bases, 14 bases remained unmatched. CDR1 is MGHRA, CDR2 YSYEKL, per germline. The CDR3 protein is CASSQTMAQGARETQYF. CDR3 DNA sequence: TGCGCCAGCAGCCAGACGATGGCGCAGGGGGCGAGGGAGACCCAGTACTTC.

This clonotype was seen more than once but under ten times. The chain is built from TRBV29-1 and TRBJ1-1; maybe TRBD1 (5 bases). Trimming pared 3 bases from V and 1 base from J, leaving 9 bases between. CDR3 size: 13 residues. Germline V gene sequence: CDR1 SQVTM, CDR2 ANQGSEA. CDR3: CSVESQGNTEAFF. The CDR3 nucleotides read TGCAGCGTTGAGTCTCAGGGGAACACTGAAGCTTTCTTT.

About this clonotype itself: At one of its ends the junction is not consistent with the germline gene, which may arise from a read error. The rearrangement uses TRBV6-6 and TRBJ2-7; possible D gene TRBD1, 5 bases. Germline-derived CDR1 and CDR2 are MNHNY and SVGAGI (reference sequence). This CDR3 has 13 amino acids. CDR3 amino acids: CASSYSPTTAQVF. Here the CDR3 DNA reads TGTGCCAGCAGTTACTCCCCCACGACAGCGCAGGTCTTC.

This clonotype was recorded at least ten times. The rearrangement links TRBV29-1 to TRBJ2-5, with TRBD1 identical over 7 bases. CDR3 length equals 16 residues. CDR1 and CDR2 from the germline V gene are SQVTM and ANQGSEA. Trimming cost V 7 bases and J 5 bases; bases outside gene matches: 19. This CDR3 is CSADLKETGLGETQYF. The CDR3 nucleotides are TGCAGCGCAGACTTAAAAGAGACAGGGCTGGGTGAGACCCAGTACTTC. The variable domain in full, with the rest retrieved from reference TRBV29-1 and TRBJ2-5, is SAVISQKPSRDICQRGTSLTIQCQVDSQVTMMFWYRQQPGQSLTLIATANQGSEATYESGFVIDKFPISRPNLTFSTLTVSNMSPEDSSIYLCSADLKETGLGETQYFGPGTRLLVL.

This clonotype was picked up many times. The J gene is TRBJ1-2, the V gene TRBV11-2, with a possible D match to TRBD1 (5 bases). V dropped 2 bases and J dropped 9 bases, with 16 bases sitting between them. This CDR3 has 14 amino acids. Germline V gives CDR1 SGHAT, CDR2 FQNNGV. The CDR3 spells CASSLLRGLGSYTF. The CDR3 nucleotides are TGTGCCAGCAGCTTATTAAGGGGATTAGGGAGCTACACCTTC.